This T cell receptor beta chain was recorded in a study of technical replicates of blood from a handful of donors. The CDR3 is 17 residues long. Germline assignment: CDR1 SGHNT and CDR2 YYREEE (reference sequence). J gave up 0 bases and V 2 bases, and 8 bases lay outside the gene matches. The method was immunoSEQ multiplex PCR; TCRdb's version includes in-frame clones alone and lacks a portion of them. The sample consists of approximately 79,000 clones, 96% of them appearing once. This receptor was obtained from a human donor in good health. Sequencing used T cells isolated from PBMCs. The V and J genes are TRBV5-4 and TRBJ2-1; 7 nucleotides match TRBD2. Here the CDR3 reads CASSFGLGGSSYNEQFF. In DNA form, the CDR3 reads TGTGCCAGCAGCTTCGGTCTCGGCGGGAGCTCCTACAATGAGCAGTTCTTC.